Following are 28 T cell receptor beta chains from one sample sequenced in a study of T cells in Graves' hyperthyroidism and ophthalmopathy. Amplification yielded TCR beta CDR3 regions, with RNA transcripts as the source. The HTBI primer set was used in a first-round RT-PCR of the TCR CDR3. TCRdb re-derived calls from the multiplex PCR reads in MiXCR, one entry per CDR3 protein. The repertoire holds roughly 380,000 distinct CDR3 sequences, with 15% to 20% as singletons. The sequenced sample consisted of blood. These receptor sequences come from a woman between 18 and 29 years old with Graves' hyperthyroidism.

This clonotype was observed many times. The genes are TRBV13 and TRBJ2-7, with D unclear. The length of the CDR3 is 14 residues. Germline V CDR1 and CDR2: PRHDT, FYEKMQ (reference sequence). With 2 bases removed from V and 2 bases from J, the gap between germline ends came to 10 bases. CDR3 protein: CASSLIGVTYEQYF. CDR3 DNA sequence: TGTGCCAGCAGCTTAATTGGGGTGACCTACGAGCAGTACTTC.

This clonotype has at least ten counts. V and J are TRBV7-9 and TRBJ1-1; D is unclear. The length of the CDR3 is 13 residues. Trimming removed 7 bases from V and 1 base from J, with 10 bases in between. CDR1 is SEHNR, CDR2 FQNEAQ, per germline (reference sequence). The CDR3 DNA is TGTGCCAGCACTCGTCTAGGGAACACTGAAGCTTTCTTT. It yields the protein CASTRLGNTEAFF.

This clonotype has at least ten counts. The chain employs TRBV11-2 and TRBJ2-7; a possible D gene is TRBD2 (5 bases). The CDR3 loop spans 14 amino acids. Germline lookup yields CDR1 SGHAT and CDR2 FQNNGV. Trimming took off 0 bases at V and 6 bases at J, with 12 bases between the two ends. CDR3 bases: TGTGCCAGCAGCTTAGATCTCAGCGGCGGCGAGCAGTACTTC. It yields the protein CASSLDLSGGEQYF.

Comment on this clonotype: Mismatch with germline at one junction end may stem from a read error. This rearrangement joins TRBV18 to TRBJ1-2, with unresolved D. The length of the CDR3 is 13 residues. CDR1 is KGHSH and CDR2 is LQKENI in the germline V gene. CDR3 bases: TGTGTCAGCTCACTTGGAGCTAACTATGGCTACACCTTC. Encoded protein: CVSSLGANYGYTF.

This clonotype was counted at least ten times. V gene TRBV28 combines with J gene TRBJ1-1; D gene unclear. The germline gives CDR1 MDHEN, CDR2 SYDVKM. The CDR3 covers 14 residues. The V end was cut by 3 bases, the J end by 0 bases, with 8 bases between. The CDR3 bases are TGTGCCAGCAGTTTTAGACCGATGAACACTGAAGCTTTCTTT. Protein: CASSFRPMNTEAFF. Full variable domain (remainder filled in from reference TRBV28 and TRBJ1-1): DVKVTQSSRYLVKRTGEKVFLECVQDMDHENMFWYRQDPGLGLRLIYFSYDVKMKEKGDIPEGYSVSREKKERFSLILESASTNQTSMYLCASSFRPMNTEAFFGQGTRLTVV.

This clonotype was seen many times. The CDR3 loop reads CASSPQGGPYGYTF. The CDR3 DNA sequence: TGTGCCAGCAGCCCACAGGGAGGGCCTTATGGCTACACCTTC. The rearrangement links TRBV6-1 to TRBJ1-2, with a tentative D call TRBD1 (6 bases). Germline loops: CDR1 MNHNS, CDR2 SASEGT. The CDR3 spans 14 residues. V dropped 6 bases and J dropped 5 bases, with 16 bases sitting between them.

This clonotype was found many times. This chain joins TRBV5-1 and TRBJ2-5; 14 bases are a match to TRBD2. There are 15 residues in the CDR3. Germline V gene sequence: CDR1 SGHRS, CDR2 YFSETQ. Trimming cost V 6 bases and J 3 bases; bases outside gene matches: 4. The CDR3 DNA sequence: TGCGCCAGCAACCAGGGACTAGCGGGGGAAGAGACCCAGTACTTC. This codes for CASNQGLAGEETQYF.

V is TRBV6-1 and J is TRBJ2-7; TRBD1 agrees at 10 bases. CDR3 length: 15 residues. Trimming cost V 6 bases and J 0 bases; bases outside gene matches: 5. The germline V gene has CDR1 MNHNS and CDR2 SASEGT. Here the CDR3 DNA reads TGTGCCAGCAGCGGAGGGACAGGGGACTCCTACGAGCAGTACTTC. This translates into CASSGGTGDSYEQYF.

The sample holds many counts of this clonotype. The chain couples TRBV6-1 to TRBJ2-7; no clear D. Trimming pared 3 bases from V and 3 bases from J, leaving 6 bases between. The CDR3 runs 12 residues. CDR1 is MNHNS and CDR2 is SASEGT in the germline V gene. The CDR3 loop reads CASSDGSYEQYF. CDR3 nucleotides: TGTGCCAGCAGTGACGGAAGCTACGAGCAGTACTTC.

J is TRBJ2-5 and V is TRBV20-1; 7 bases are shared with TRBD2. V trimming: 3 bases; J trimming: 2 bases; junction bases outside the gene matches: 6. This CDR3 region has 14 residues. Germline V CDR1 and CDR2: DFQATT, SNEGSKA (reference sequence). The CDR3 here is CSASPREAQETQYF. The CDR3 nucleotides are TGCAGTGCTAGTCCCCGGGAGGCACAAGAGACCCAGTACTTC.

This clonotype was seen more than once but under ten times. The genes are TRBV5-4 and TRBJ2-2; 7 bases align to TRBD2. The CDR3 sequence is 21 residues long. The ends lost 0 bases at V and 5 bases at J; junction bases unmatched: 22. Looked up from germline, CDR1 is SGHNT and CDR2 is YYREEE (reference sequence). The chain's CDR3 is CASSLGRGGQAHIWGTGELFF. The CDR3 coding sequence is TGTGCCAGCAGCTTGGGCCGGGGAGGGCAGGCCCATATCTGGGGAACCGGGGAGCTGTTTTTT.

This clonotype was counted at least ten times. The rearrangement uses TRBV15 and TRBJ2-5, with unresolved D. The CDR3 length is 14 residues. CDR1 and CDR2 (germline): LNHNV, YYDKDF (reference sequence). Trimming removed 6 bases from V and 2 bases from J, with 13 bases in between. CDR3 in amino acids: CATSKTQIQETQYF. In DNA form, the CDR3 reads TGTGCCACCAGTAAGACACAGATACAAGAGACCCAGTACTTC. The full variable domain, its missing parts supplied by reference TRBV15 and TRBJ2-5, is DAMVIQNPRYQVTQFGKPVTLSCSQTLNHNVMYWYQQKSSQAPKLLFHYYDKDFNNEADTPDNFQSRRPNTSFCFLDIRSPGLGDTAMYLCATSKTQIQETQYFGPGTRLLVL.

The table lists this clonotype with many counts. This chain connects TRBV20-1 to TRBJ2-5, with D perhaps TRBD1 (5 bases). With 6 bases removed from V and 6 bases from J, the gap between germline ends came to 26 bases. The germline gives CDR1 DFQATT, CDR2 SNEGSKA (reference sequence). This CDR3 spans 16 amino acids. The DNA of the CDR3 is TGCAGTGCCGAACTATTCACAGGCCCGGATCTCCAGACCCAGTACTTC. Its translation: CSAELFTGPDLQTQYF.

This clonotype was recorded at least ten times. The chain has TRBV20-1 and TRBJ2-2; D gene ambiguous. V lost 3 bases, J lost 6 bases, and 14 bases lay in between. This CDR3 spans 14 amino acids. Germline assignment: CDR1 DFQATT and CDR2 SNEGSKA (reference sequence). The CDR3 region is CSARSGLLAGELFF. Written as DNA, the CDR3 is TGCAGTGCTAGGTCAGGATTATTGGCCGGGGAGCTGTTTTTT.

This clonotype has ten or more counts. The chain links TRBV6-9 to TRBJ1-2; possible D gene TRBD1, 6 bases. Trimming took off 2 bases at V and 5 bases at J, with 18 bases between the two ends. Looked up from germline, CDR1 is MNHGY and CDR2 is SVAAGI. The CDR3 totals 16 residues. The CDR3 DNA sequence: TGTGCCAGCAGTTATACGGCCGCCTTCACAGGGTATGGCTACACCTTC. Protein: CASSYTAAFTGYGYTF.

This clonotype has ten or more counts. The chain is built from TRBV27 and TRBJ1-1; D unresolved. Germline-derived CDR1 and CDR2 are MNHEY and SMNVEV (reference sequence). The CDR3 runs to 12 residues. The V gene lost 3 bases and the J gene lost 5 bases, with 7 bases spanning the gap. CDR3 in DNA: TGTGCCAGCAGTTTGATAAGAACTGAAGCTTTCTTT. Translation gives CASSLIRTEAFF.

This clonotype has at least ten counts. J is TRBJ2-7 and V is TRBV6-1, with D hard to call. V was pared by 0 bases and J by 2 bases, with 5 bases between. Germline CDR1 is MNHNS and CDR2 is SASEGT. The CDR3 loop spans 13 amino acids. The CDR3 sequence: CASSEAVPYEQYF. The CDR3 DNA reads as TGTGCCAGCAGTGAAGCAGTGCCCTACGAGCAGTACTTC.

There are many counts of this clonotype. This chain links TRBV20-1 with TRBJ1-1; D call uncertain. Per germline, CDR1 DFQATT and CDR2 SNEGSKA (reference sequence). The V end lost 0 bases, the J end lost 8 bases, and 13 bases lay between the germline ends. The CDR3 has 13 residues. CDR3 sequence (DNA): TGCAGTGCTAGAGATCTCTTGGCATTCGAAGCTTTCTTT. As protein: CSARDLLAFEAFF.

To note about this clonotype: Just one base apart from a much larger clone, this may be a read error. The chain couples TRBV3-1 to TRBJ1-2, with D hard to call. With 0 bases removed from V and 5 bases from J, the gap between germline ends came to 13 bases. Per germline, CDR1 LGHDT and CDR2 YNNKEL (reference sequence). The CDR3 has 15 residues. CDR3 DNA sequence: TGTGCCAGCAGCCAAGATCGGAGTGCAAAGTATGGCTACACCTTC. This encodes CASSQDRSAKYGYTF.

This clonotype has more than one count but fewer than ten. The chain employs TRBV12-3 or TRBV12-4 and TRBJ1-6; weak D call: TRBD1 (5 bases). The CDR3 runs to 16 residues. The germline V and J ends were trimmed by 1 base and 6 bases, with 13 bases remaining between them. This chain's CDR3 is CASSLGPGQPNSPLHF. As DNA, the CDR3 is TGTGCCAGCAGTTTAGGTCCCGGACAACCTAATTCACCCCTCCACTTT.

The chain combines TRBV6-5 with TRBJ1-5; possibly TRBD1 for D (5 bases). Trimming took off 4 bases at V and 2 bases at J, with 12 bases between the two ends. The CDR3 totals 15 residues. From germline, CDR1 is MNHEY and CDR2 SVGAGI. The CDR3 reads CASSSSGTRNQPQHF. As DNA, the CDR3 is TGTGCCAGCAGTTCTTCTGGGACTCGCAATCAGCCCCAGCATTTT.

This clonotype has ten or more counts. V usage is TRBV20-1 and J usage is TRBJ2-7; 8 nucleotides match TRBD2. This CDR3 has 13 residues. With V trimmed by 6 bases and J by 7 bases, 11 bases remained unmatched. Germline lookup yields CDR1 DFQATT and CDR2 SNEGSKA (reference sequence). CDR3 sequence: CSARLARTGEQYF. CDR3 nucleotides: TGCAGTGCCAGACTAGCGAGGACCGGAGAGCAGTACTTC.

In this sample, this clonotype turned up many times. The V call is TRBV20-1, the J call TRBJ1-1, with D possibly matching TRBD1 (5 bases). CDR1 and CDR2 (germline): DFQATT, SNEGSKA (reference sequence). This CDR3 region has 15 residues. Trimming pared 5 bases from V and 3 bases from J, leaving 19 bases between. The CDR3 protein is CSAEYRDSLDTEAFF. Written as DNA, the CDR3 is TGCAGTGCTGAGTACCGGGACTCCCTGGACACTGAAGCTTTCTTT.

This clonotype showed up many times. The CDR3 DNA follows: TGTGCCAGCAGTGGGGGGGTTTTGACTGGAAACACCATATATTTT. This gives the protein CASSGGVLTGNTIYF. The chain couples TRBV2 to TRBJ1-3; perhaps TRBD1 as D (5 bases). Trimming took 4 bases from V and 2 from J, leaving 12 bases between them. This CDR3 spans 15 amino acids. In germline, CDR1 is SNHLY, CDR2 FYNNEI.

This clonotype was counted only a few times. The chain combines TRBV25-1 with TRBJ1-1; possible D gene TRBD1, 6 bases. The CDR3 contains 13 residues. Germline CDR1 reads MGHDK; CDR2 reads SYGVNS. V was trimmed by 2 bases and J by 6 bases, leaving 10 bases between them. The CDR3 DNA follows: TGTGCCAGCAGTGAAGACAGGCCCGCTGAAGCTTTCTTT. It is translated as CASSEDRPAEAFF.

The V and J genes are TRBV6-1 and TRBJ1-6, with D possibly TRBD1 on 6 matching bases. The CDR3 sequence is 13 residues long. V lost 7 bases and J 10 bases, leaving 14 bases between the germline ends. CDR1 and CDR2 (germline): MNHNS, SASEGT. In nucleotides, the CDR3 is TGTGCCAGCAACGAACAGGGCATGTCACCCCTCCACTTT. This translates into CASNEQGMSPLHF.

This clonotype has only a few counts. The V call is TRBV4-1, the J call TRBJ2-2; 10 bases align to TRBD2. J lost 7 bases, V lost 5 bases, and 10 bases had no gene match. This CDR3 contains 16 residues. In germline, CDR1 is MGHRA, CDR2 YSYEKL. The CDR3 reads CASSAEGTSEDGELFF. The CDR3 coding sequence is TGCGCCAGCAGCGCGGAAGGGACTAGCGAGGACGGGGAGCTGTTTTTT.

This chain uses TRBV4-1 with TRBJ2-5, with D hard to call. The V end was cut by 0 bases, the J end by 5 bases, with 13 bases between. CDR3 length equals 15 residues. The germline V gene has CDR1 MGHRA and CDR2 YSYEKL. The CDR3 DNA reads TGCGCCAGCAGCCAAGATCAGATAGGGCTCGAGACCCAGTACTTC. It is translated as CASSQDQIGLETQYF.